Below are 12 T cell receptor beta chains sequenced from a single sample in a study of blood T cell repertoires in COVID-19. Only in-frame clones appear in the TCRdb table, and some are missing; sequencing was by immunoSEQ multiplex PCR. This table holds approximately 170,000 clones, 65% to 80% found once. The sample was PBMCs or T cells enriched from blood (not recorded which). These TCRs come from a woman aged 65 to 85 in a cohort exposed to, infected with or recovered from COVID-19 (not recorded which).

The V gene is TRBV27, the J gene TRBJ1-1; 8 bases are shared with TRBD1. Looked up from germline, CDR1 is MNHEY and CDR2 is SMNVEV (reference sequence). This CDR3 is built from 14 residues. J was trimmed by 4 bases and V by 7 bases; bases with no gene match: 8. Here the CDR3 DNA reads TGTGCCAGCACCCAACAGGGGGGAGGCACTGAAGCTTTCTTT. Its protein is CASTQQGGGTEAFF.

V usage is TRBV10-3 and J usage is TRBJ1-5; D remains ambiguous. The CDR3 loop spans 14 amino acids. Germline loops: CDR1 ENHRY, CDR2 SYGVKD. V lost 0 bases and J lost 4, with 7 bases in between. CDR3: CAISESAPNQPQHF. The CDR3, as DNA: TGTGCCATCAGTGAGTCGGCTCCTAATCAGCCCCAGCATTTT.

There are a few counts of this clone. The rearrangement joins TRBV27 to TRBJ2-1; 8 bases are shared with TRBD2. V shed 6 bases, J shed 4 bases, and the junction held 8 bases outside the gene matches. Germline loops: CDR1 MNHEY, CDR2 SMNVEV (reference sequence). The CDR3 totals 15 residues. CDR3 residues: CASSPSGSSYNEQFF. CDR3 nucleotides: TGTGCCAGCAGCCCAAGCGGGAGTTCGTACAATGAGCAGTTCTTC.

This sequence joins TRBV28 and TRBJ1-2; 10 positions agree with TRBD1. This CDR3 spans 15 amino acids. J gave up 4 bases and V 6 bases, and 8 bases lay outside the gene matches. Looked up from germline, CDR1 is MDHEN and CDR2 is SYDVKM. The CDR3 protein is CASSKADRGLYGYTF. The CDR3 nucleotides are TGTGCCAGCAGCAAAGCCGACAGGGGGCTCTATGGCTACACCTTC.

CDR3: CASSLRQQGATEQFF. In DNA form, the CDR3 reads TGTGCCAGCAGCTTACGTCAGCAGGGGGCTACTGAGCAGTTCTTC. The chain employs TRBV5-4 and TRBJ2-1, with 8 bases that match TRBD1. Unmatched junction bases numbered 10, after V lost 2 bases and J lost 9 bases. The CDR3 sequence is 15 residues long. Looked up from germline, CDR1 is SGHNT and CDR2 is YYREEE (reference sequence).

This chain links TRBV2 with TRBJ2-2; no clear D gene. Deletions cut 3 bases from V and 3 bases from J, with 8 bases between. CDR3 length: 14 amino acids. In germline, CDR1 is SNHLY, CDR2 FYNNEI. CDR3 DNA: TGTGCCAGCAGTGACTCCGGGTACACCGGGGAGCTGTTTTTT. Protein: CASSDSGYTGELFF.

With regard to this clone: Additional DNA sequences in this sample encode the identical CDR3. The gene calls are TRBV5-1 and TRBJ1-2, with a weak D call TRBD1 (6 bases). Per germline, CDR1 SGHRS and CDR2 YFSETQ. V was shortened by 0 bases and J by 2 bases, with 8 bases between the two germline ends. The CDR3 extends over 14 amino acids. In DNA form, the CDR3 reads TGCGCCAGCAGCTTGGGACAGGTAAACTATGGCTACACCTTC. Translated, it gives CASSLGQVNYGYTF.

The CDR3 nucleotides are TGCGCCAGCAGCCCTGACAGGTACGAGCAGTACTTC. Its translation is CASSPDRYEQYF. The chain links TRBV5-1 to TRBJ2-7, with D possibly TRBD1 on 6 matching bases. Trimming removed 4 bases at V and 4 bases at J, with 9 bases between. Germline V gives CDR1 SGHRS, CDR2 YFSETQ. CDR3 length equals 12 residues.

This clone was recorded only once. The chain joins TRBV4-2 to TRBJ2-6; TRBD2 might be the D (5 bases). This CDR3 spans 16 amino acids. Trimming took 4 bases from V and 0 from J, leaving 10 bases between them. The germline V gene has CDR1 LGHNA and CDR2 YNFKEQ. The CDR3 coding sequence is TGTGCCAGCAGCCCGGACTCCCGCTCTGGGGCCAACGTCCTGACTTTC. Encoded protein: CASSPDSRSGANVLTF.

This clone is a singleton in its sample. In the same sample, other DNA sequences code for this CDR3. The rearrangement links TRBV24-1 to TRBJ2-5; TRBD1 is a possible D gene (6 bases). Germline CDR1 is KGHDR and CDR2 is SFDVKD. This CDR3 has 14 amino acids. Trimming took off 3 bases at V and 2 bases at J, with 9 bases between the two ends. The CDR3 is CATSDRTAQETQYF. The CDR3 DNA follows: TGTGCCACCAGTGATAGGACAGCTCAAGAGACCCAGTACTTC.

The CDR3 region is CASRNRQGENEQFF. CDR3 nucleotides: TGTGCCAGCAGAAACCGCCAGGGTGAGAATGAGCAGTTCTTC. This chain joins TRBV6-5 and TRBJ2-1, with a weak D call TRBD1 (5 bases). Trimming removed 6 bases at V and 7 bases at J, with 16 bases between. Germline V gene data show CDR1 as MNHEY and CDR2 as SVGAGI. The CDR3 is made up of 14 amino acids.

The V call is TRBV28, the J call TRBJ1-5; 10 positions agree with TRBD1. This CDR3 contains 16 residues. Germline CDR1 is MDHEN and CDR2 is SYDVKM. With V trimmed by 3 bases and J by 7 bases, 9 bases remained unmatched. CDR3 sequence (DNA): TGTGCCAGCAGTTTTCGCCGACAGGGGGCGAGGCAGCCCCAGCATTTT. Encoded protein: CASSFRRQGARQPQHF.